A single sample is the source of the 29 T cell receptor beta chains below, sequenced in a study of CD8+ T cells in alopecia areata. Following extraction, RNA underwent reverse transcription to cDNA, which served as the sequencing template. This table comes from immunoSEQ multiplex PCR, and its TCRdb copy is limited to in-frame clones, with some not included. The data show 170,000 or so clones, about 48% seen once. Treatment in this sample: oral pan-JAK inhibitor, 5-10 mg twice daily. This material consisted of CD8+ T cells sorted from blood, taken at week 24, from a patient treated with tofacitinib. Source of these receptors: a human donor with alopecia areata.

The V gene is TRBV19, the J gene TRBJ1-1; unclear D gene. Trimming cost V 6 bases and J 9 bases, with 14 bases left between them. CDR1 LNHDA and CDR2 SQIVND come from the germline V gene (reference sequence). This CDR3 spans 12 amino acids. CDR3 protein: CASRWEDGKAFF. The CDR3 coding sequence is TGTGCCAGTAGGTGGGAAGACGGTAAAGCTTTCTTT.

This clone was picked up a small number of times. The V gene is TRBV6-6, the J gene TRBJ2-2, with no clear D. Germline lookup yields CDR1 MNHNY and CDR2 SVGAGI (reference sequence). The CDR3 has 16 residues. Trimming took off 4 bases at V and 2 bases at J, with 14 bases between the two ends. CDR3 coding DNA: TGTGCCAGCAGTTCATCGGGTGAGGCAAACACCGGGGAGCTGTTTTTT. Translation gives CASSSSGEANTGELFF.

V usage is TRBV4-3 and J usage is TRBJ2-3, with D unclear. This CDR3 comprises 13 residues. The germline CDR1 and CDR2 sequences are LGHNA and YSLEER. Deletions cut 0 bases from V and 4 bases from J, with 5 bases between. The CDR3 region is CASSQDGADTQYF. CDR3 nucleotides: TGCGCCAGCAGCCAAGATGGAGCAGATACGCAGTATTTT.

V and J are TRBV9 and TRBJ1-2, with a possible D match to TRBD1 (5 bases). This CDR3 is 14 amino acids long. V lost 4 bases, J lost 4 bases, and 14 bases lay in between. The germline gives CDR1 SGDLS, CDR2 YYNGEE. CDR3 sequence: CASSLGTEGYGYTF. CDR3 DNA sequence: TGTGCCAGCAGCCTCGGGACCGAAGGCTATGGCTACACCTTC.

In its sample, this clone was seen a few times. The V gene is TRBV13, the J gene TRBJ2-1; either TRBD1 or TRBD2 may fit D (5 bases each). Germline V gene sequence: CDR1 PRHDT, CDR2 FYEKMQ (reference sequence). This CDR3 spans 15 amino acids. V shed 5 bases and J shed 7 bases, with 18 bases lying between them. The CDR3 loop reads CASSPTEEGWNEQFF. CDR3 nucleotide sequence: TGTGCCAGCAGCCCGACCGAAGAGGGGTGGAATGAGCAGTTCTTC.

V gene TRBV10-3 combines with J gene TRBJ2-2; D is possibly TRBD1 or TRBD2 (6 bases each). This CDR3 comprises 16 residues. Germline CDR1 and CDR2: ENHRY and SYGVKD. Trimming removed 10 bases from V and 6 bases from J, with 24 bases in between. The CDR3 spells CATRLGGGELPGELFF. The DNA of the CDR3 is TGTGCCACCAGGCTCGGGGGCGGGGAACTCCCCGGGGAGCTGTTTTTT.

As concerns this clone: Other DNA sequences in this specimen translate into the identical CDR3. The V and J genes are TRBV5-1 and TRBJ2-7; 11 bases fit TRBD1. Per germline, CDR1 SGHRS and CDR2 YFSETQ. The V segment lost 0 bases and the J segment 6 bases; nucleotides outside the gene matches: 8. This CDR3 spans 16 amino acids. CDR3 in amino acids: CASSLGLGTGGREQYF. The DNA of the CDR3 is TGCGCCAGCAGCTTGGGTTTGGGGACAGGGGGTCGCGAGCAGTACTTC.

The genes are TRBV27 and TRBJ1-6, with 8 nucleotides matching TRBD1. Germline-derived CDR1 and CDR2 are MNHEY and SMNVEV (reference sequence). V lost 3 bases to trimming and J lost 7 bases; unmatched junction nucleotides: 5. The CDR3 loop spans 15 amino acids. This CDR3 reads CASSFRQGMNSPLHF. The CDR3 DNA sequence: TGTGCCAGCAGTTTTAGACAGGGGATGAATTCACCCCTCCACTTT.

This chain uses TRBV5-6 with TRBJ1-1; D is perhaps TRBD1 (5 bases). V dropped 3 bases and J dropped 1 base, with 13 bases sitting between them. The germline V gene has CDR1 SGHDT and CDR2 YYEEEE. The CDR3 is 15 amino acids. CDR3 region: CASSSDPGGNTEAFF. The CDR3 nucleotides are TGTGCCAGCAGCTCGGACCCCGGGGGGAACACTGAAGCTTTCTTT.

This clone was observed a handful of times. The chain employs TRBV10-3 and TRBJ1-3; D call uncertain. The CDR3 runs to 14 residues. Trimming took off 2 bases at V and 0 bases at J, with 5 bases between the two ends. Germline V gene data show CDR1 as ENHRY and CDR2 as SYGVKD. CDR3 loop: CAISELGSGNTIYF. CDR3 bases: TGTGCCATCAGTGAGCTGGGCTCTGGAAACACCATATATTTT.

Worth noting for this clone: A read error is possible here, since a much larger clone lies one base away. Other DNA sequences of this sample code for an identical CDR3. The chain is built from TRBV19 and TRBJ1-5; TRBD1 might be the D (5 bases). The CDR3 covers 14 residues. V was shortened by 5 bases and J by 0 bases, with 8 bases between the two germline ends. CDR1 is LNHDA and CDR2 is SQIVND in the germline V gene (reference sequence). For the CDR3, the DNA is TGTGCCAGTAGTGTCAGGGATAGCAATCAGCCCCAGCATTTT. This sequence encodes CASSVRDSNQPQHF. The full variable domain, its missing parts supplied by reference TRBV19 and TRBJ1-5, is DGGITQSPKYLFRKEGQNVTLSCEQNLNHDAMYWYRQDPGQGLRLIYYSQIVNDFQKGDIAEGYSVSREKKESFPLTVTSAQKNPTAFYLCASSVRDSNQPQHFGDGTRLSIL.

The rearrangement links TRBV20-1 to TRBJ2-2; D is undetermined. V was clipped by 0 bases and J by 9 bases, with 5 bases between them. The germline CDR1 and CDR2 sequences are DFQATT and SNEGSKA (reference sequence). This CDR3 region has 11 residues. The CDR3 loop reads CSARDRRELFF. Written as DNA, the CDR3 is TGCAGTGCTAGAGATCGTAGGGAGCTGTTTTTT.

CDR3 residues: CASSRGGPGEQFF. DNA for the CDR3: TGTGCCAGCAGCCGGGGGGGGCCAGGTGAGCAGTTCTTC. The genes are TRBV6-5 and TRBJ2-1, with 8 nucleotides matching TRBD2. The junction had 7 bases not matched to a gene; V was cut back by 6 bases and J by 9 bases. The CDR3 spans 13 residues. The germline gives CDR1 MNHEY, CDR2 SVGAGI.

This chain joins TRBV4-3 and TRBJ2-1; 8 nucleotides align to TRBD1. Germline V lookup: CDR1 LGHNA, CDR2 YSLEER. The CDR3 totals 15 residues. The trim removed 4 bases at V and 7 bases at J, leaving 9 bases unmatched. The CDR3 reads CASSREWTGLNEQFF. The CDR3 bases are TGCGCCAGCAGCCGAGAATGGACAGGGTTAAATGAGCAGTTCTTC.

This chain connects TRBV7-9 to TRBJ2-7; D gene unclear. Germline V gene data show CDR1 as SEHNR and CDR2 as FQNEAQ (reference sequence). The CDR3 totals 15 residues. Trimming stripped 5 bases from V and 0 bases from J, with 14 bases between. DNA for the CDR3: TGTGCCAGCAGCCGAGGCGGTAGTGCCTCCTACGAGCAGTACTTC. It yields the protein CASSRGGSASYEQYF.

V is TRBV5-6 and J is TRBJ2-3; 9 nucleotides agree with TRBD1. This CDR3 is 16 amino acids long. V was pared by 4 bases and J by 3 bases, with 9 bases of the junction left unmatched. Germline CDR1 SGHDT, CDR2 YYEEEE. The CDR3 region has the DNA TGTGCCAGCAGCGTGGGACAGGGAGTTGGTACAGATACGCAGTATTTT. It translates to CASSVGQGVGTDTQYF.

The rearrangement uses TRBV2 and TRBJ1-5; 8 bases are shared with TRBD1. Germline CDR1 and CDR2: SNHLY and FYNNEI. The trim removed 5 bases at V and 4 bases at J, leaving 7 bases unmatched. This CDR3 comprises 15 residues. For the CDR3, the DNA is TGTGCCAGCAGTTACGGACAGGGCACTAATCAGCCCCAGCATTTT. It translates to CASSYGQGTNQPQHF.

This clone was found a few times. The chain joins TRBV30 to TRBJ2-3; D is perhaps TRBD2 (7 bases). CDR1 and CDR2 from the germline V gene are GTSNPN and SVGIG (reference sequence). V gave up 1 base and J gave up 5 bases, with 13 bases separating them. CDR3 size: 14 residues. This CDR3 is CAWSAGGGQDTQYF. In DNA, the CDR3 is TGTGCCTGGAGTGCGGGGGGCGGTCAAGATACGCAGTATTTT. The variable domain in full, with the rest retrieved from reference TRBV30 and TRBJ2-3, is SQTIHQWPATLVQPVGSPLSLECTVEGTSNPNLYWYRQAAGRGLQLLFYSVGIGQISSEVPQNLSASRPQDRQFILSSKKLLLSDSGFYLCAWSAGGGQDTQYFGPGTRLTVL.

This clone was seen only a few times. The V call is TRBV4-3, the J call TRBJ2-1; D is ambiguous. The CDR3 is 15 amino acids. CDR1 and CDR2 (germline): LGHNA, YSLEER. The V end lost 0 bases, the J end lost 3 bases, and 9 bases lay between the germline ends. As DNA, the CDR3 is TGCGCCAGCAGCCAAGATATAGGGCGCTACAATGAGCAGTTCTTC. Residues: CASSQDIGRYNEQFF.

The chain joins TRBV19 to TRBJ2-2, with D possibly matching TRBD1 (6 bases). With 5 bases removed from V and 3 bases from J, the gap between germline ends came to 16 bases. This CDR3 is 16 amino acids long. Germline CDR1 LNHDA, CDR2 SQIVND (reference sequence). The CDR3 loop is CASSLTSTGYTGELFF. CDR3 nucleotides: TGTGCCAGTAGTCTCACCTCAACAGGGTACACCGGGGAGCTGTTTTTT.

A few counts support this clone. The chain uses TRBV19 and TRBJ2-3; a possible D gene is TRBD2 (5 bases). Germline V gene lookup returns CDR1 LNHDA and CDR2 SQIVND (reference sequence). Trimming shortened V by 1 base and J by 5 bases, and 10 bases separated the two germline ends. This CDR3 comprises 14 residues. DNA of the CDR3: TGTGCCAGTAGTATAGCACAACTAGAAGATACGCAGTATTTT. It yields the protein CASSIAQLEDTQYF.

The rearrangement uses TRBV5-1 and TRBJ2-7, with a possible D match to TRBD2 (5 bases). The germline V gene has CDR1 SGHRS and CDR2 YFSETQ. The CDR3 is made up of 16 amino acids. The ends were cut back, 5 bases at V and 0 bases at J, with 18 bases in the middle. The CDR3 spells CASRKDGISNSYEQYF. In DNA form, the CDR3 reads TGCGCCAGCAGAAAAGACGGGATCTCTAACTCCTACGAGCAGTACTTC.

V usage is TRBV25-1 and J usage is TRBJ2-2; 9 nucleotides agree with TRBD1. Per the germline V gene, CDR1 is MGHDK and CDR2 is SYGVNS. J gave up 4 bases and V 4 bases, and 7 bases lay outside the gene matches. This CDR3 has 16 amino acids. CDR3 DNA: TGTGCCAGCAGTGGAACAGGGGGCCTGGGCACCGGGGAGCTGTTTTTT. Amino acids: CASSGTGGLGTGELFF.

The J gene is TRBJ1-1, the V gene TRBV5-1; the match to TRBD1 covers 8 bases. The germline V gene has CDR1 SGHRS and CDR2 YFSETQ. This CDR3 region has 14 residues. Losses at the gene ends were 4 bases for V and 5 bases for J; bases not matched to a gene: 7. The CDR3 coding sequence is TGCGCCAGCAGCCCGAGGACAGGGCTAACTGAAGCTTTCTTT. It is translated as CASSPRTGLTEAFF.

The chain is built from TRBV29-1 and TRBJ2-7; the match to TRBD1 covers 8 bases. CDR3 length: 15 residues. Germline assignment: CDR1 SQVTM and CDR2 ANQGSEA. The V and J ends lost 4 bases and 2 bases, in that order; junction bases with no gene match: 10. The DNA for the CDR3 is TGCAGCGTTGTGGGGGAGCCGGGACAGGCCTACGAGCAGTACTTC. Amino acid sequence: CSVVGEPGQAYEQYF.

The chain has TRBV4-3 and TRBJ2-7, with TRBD1 matching over 8 bases. The CDR3 contains 18 residues. V shed 1 base and J 1 base; nucleotides not matched to a gene: 12. Per the germline V gene, CDR1 is LGHNA and CDR2 is YSLEER. The CDR3 DNA is TGCGCCAGCAGCCAAGGAAGCCCCGGGACAGGAGAATCCTACGAGCAGTACTTC. This sequence encodes CASSQGSPGTGESYEQYF.

The rearrangement joins TRBV25-1 to TRBJ1-1; the D gene is possibly TRBD1 (5 bases). The V end lost 2 bases, the J end lost 5 bases, and 21 bases lay between the germline ends. From germline, CDR1 is MGHDK and CDR2 SYGVNS. The CDR3 consists of 17 residues. The CDR3 reads CASSESGGRGEGTEAFF. For the CDR3, the DNA is TGTGCCAGCAGTGAAAGTGGCGGGAGGGGTGAAGGGACTGAAGCTTTCTTT.

V is TRBV10-3 and J is TRBJ2-1; 8 bases are shared with TRBD1. J gave up 15 bases and V 4 bases, and 11 bases lay outside the gene matches. This CDR3 region has 13 residues. Germline lookup yields CDR1 ENHRY and CDR2 SYGVKD. CDR3: CAISAGTGDVPFF. In nucleotides, the CDR3 is TGTGCCATCAGTGCAGGGACAGGTGATGTGCCGTTCTTC.

V usage is TRBV7-9 and J usage is TRBJ1-5; 7 bases are shared with TRBD1. CDR1 and CDR2 from the germline V gene are SEHNR and FQNEAQ (reference sequence). The length of the CDR3 is 14 residues. After removal of 8 bases from V and 5 bases from J, the junction contained 9 bases not matched to a gene. This CDR3 reads CASGPSDRDQPQHF. Written as DNA, the CDR3 is TGTGCCAGCGGCCCAAGCGACAGGGATCAGCCCCAGCATTTT.